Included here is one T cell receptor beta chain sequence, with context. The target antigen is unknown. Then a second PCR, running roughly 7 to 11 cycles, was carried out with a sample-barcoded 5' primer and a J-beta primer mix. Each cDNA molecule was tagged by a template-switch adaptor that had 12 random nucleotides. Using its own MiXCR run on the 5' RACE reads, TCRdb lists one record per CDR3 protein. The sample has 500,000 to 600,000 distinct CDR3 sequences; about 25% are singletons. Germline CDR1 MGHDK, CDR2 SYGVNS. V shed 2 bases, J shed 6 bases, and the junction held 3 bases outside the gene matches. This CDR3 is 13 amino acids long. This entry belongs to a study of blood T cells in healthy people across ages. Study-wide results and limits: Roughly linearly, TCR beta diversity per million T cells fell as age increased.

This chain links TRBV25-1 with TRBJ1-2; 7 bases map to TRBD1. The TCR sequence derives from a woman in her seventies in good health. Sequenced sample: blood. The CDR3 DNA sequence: TGTGCCAGCAGTGAACAGGGGGTAAATGGCTACACCTTC. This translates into CASSEQGVNGYTF.